These 29 T cell receptor beta chains originate from one sample sequenced in a study of T cells in Graves' hyperthyroidism and ophthalmopathy. Amplification yielded TCR beta CDR3 regions, with RNA transcripts as the source. In the first-round RT-PCR of the TCR CDR3, the HTBI primer set was used. Each CDR3 protein gets one entry after TCRdb re-called the multiplex PCR reads with MiXCR. The sample lists 600,000 or so distinct CDR3 sequences, about half occurring once. Sequencing was performed on peripheral blood or thyroid tissue (not recorded which). The receptors stem from a woman under 30 with Graves' hyperthyroidism.

This sequence joins TRBV7-7 and TRBJ2-7; 8 bases line up with TRBD2. Germline assignment: CDR1 SSHAT and CDR2 FNYEAQ (reference sequence). Unmatched junction bases numbered 7, after V lost 6 bases and J lost 3 bases. This CDR3 has 14 residues. CDR3 sequence reads: CASSPERERYEQYF. Here the CDR3 DNA reads TGTGCCAGCAGTCCCGAGCGGGAGCGCTACGAGCAGTACTTC.

This clonotype occurred many times. The chain is built from TRBV7-2 and TRBJ1-5, with unresolved D. The V end was cut by 1 base, the J end by 7 bases, with 5 bases between. The CDR3 loop spans 12 amino acids. Germline V CDR1 and CDR2: SGHTA, FQGNSA. The CDR3 DNA sequence: TGTGCCAGCAGCTTAGAGTTGCAGCCCCAGCATTTT. Translating gives CASSLELQPQHF.

This clonotype was recorded a few times. The rearrangement uses TRBV7-9 and TRBJ2-7; no clear D gene. CDR1 is SEHNR, CDR2 FQNEAQ, per germline (reference sequence). With 3 bases removed from V and 5 bases from J, the gap between germline ends came to 17 bases. This CDR3 spans 15 amino acids. As DNA, the CDR3 is TGTGCCAGCAGCTTGGTGGGAAGTTCATTGGACGAGCAGTACTTC. This translates into CASSLVGSSLDEQYF.

The chain joins TRBV29-1 to TRBJ1-5; D is possibly TRBD1 (5 bases). The V end was cut by 4 bases, the J end by 10 bases, with 20 bases between. CDR1 and CDR2 from the germline V gene are SQVTM and ANQGSEA. This CDR3 is 14 amino acids long. The CDR3 sequence: CSVGGEAHSGPQHF. The CDR3 DNA reads TGCAGCGTTGGAGGGGAGGCCCACTCCGGACCCCAGCATTTT.

V gene TRBV4-2 combines with J gene TRBJ2-7; TRBD2 matches 12 bases. Germline V gives CDR1 LGHNA, CDR2 YNFKEQ. V shed 2 bases and J 7 bases; nucleotides not matched to a gene: 6. The CDR3 covers 15 residues. The CDR3 bases are TGTGCCAGCAGCCAATACTCTAGCGGGAGGGGGGAGCAGTACTTC. Its translation is CASSQYSSGRGEQYF.

The genes are TRBV19 and TRBJ1-5; D gene ambiguous. V was pared by 3 bases and J by 7 bases, with 13 bases between. The length of the CDR3 is 14 residues. Germline lookup yields CDR1 LNHDA and CDR2 SQIVND (reference sequence). CDR3 coding DNA: TGTGCCAGTAGTATTAGGTCCCCGGGACAGCCCCAGCATTTT. Protein sequence: CASSIRSPGQPQHF.

In regard to this clonotype: A much larger clone lies a single base off, so this may be a read error. The V gene is TRBV25-1, the J gene TRBJ2-7; D remains unclear. CDR3 length: 12 amino acids. CDR1 is MGHDK, CDR2 SYGVNS, per germline. The CDR3 here is CASSENSHEQYF. The CDR3 DNA sequence: TGTGCCAGCAGCGAGAACTCCCACGAGCAGTACTTC.

This chain uses TRBV2 with TRBJ1-6; D may be TRBD1 (6 bases). Germline V gene sequence: CDR1 SNHLY, CDR2 FYNNEI. The CDR3 is 14 amino acids. Trimming pared 0 bases from V and 11 bases from J, leaving 11 bases between. The DNA for the CDR3 is TGTGCCAGCAGTGAAGCAGGCAGGGGTACACCCCTCCACTTT. This codes for CASSEAGRGTPLHF.

As for this clonotype: The junction shows a germline mismatch at one end, possibly a read error. The chain links TRBV5-1 to TRBJ1-5; D unclear. In germline, CDR1 is SGHRS, CDR2 YFSETQ. The CDR3 totals 15 residues. The CDR3 loop is CASSLLGNSNQPRHF. The CDR3 DNA follows: TGCGCCAGCAGCTTGTTGGGGAACAGCAATCAGCCCCGGCATTTT.

This clonotype was seen just once. This chain joins TRBV24-1 and TRBJ2-3; TRBD2 agrees at 10 bases. The CDR3 covers 15 residues. The trim removed 6 bases at V and 4 bases at J, leaving 6 bases unmatched. In germline, CDR1 is KGHDR, CDR2 SFDVKD. CDR3 sequence: CATSSGGTSADTQYF. In DNA, the CDR3 is TGTGCCACCAGTAGTGGCGGGACTAGCGCAGATACGCAGTATTTT.

This clonotype was found many times. The chain is built from TRBV29-1 and TRBJ2-5, with D perhaps assigned TRBD1 or TRBD2 (6 bases each). Trimming stripped 6 bases from V and 5 bases from J, with 13 bases between. The length of the CDR3 is 12 residues. Per the germline V gene, CDR1 is SQVTM and CDR2 is ANQGSEA. Here the CDR3 reads CSVKGGGETQYF. CDR3 in DNA: TGCAGCGTGAAGGGGGGCGGGGAGACCCAGTACTTC. Complete variable domain (other parts from reference TRBV29-1 and TRBJ2-5): SAVISQKPSRDICQRGTSLTIQCQVDSQVTMMFWYRQQPGQSLTLIATANQGSEATYESGFVIDKFPISRPNLTFSTLTVSNMSPEDSSIYLCSVKGGGETQYFGPGTRLLVL.

Remarks on this clonotype: Without the conserved terminal phenylalanine or tryptophan, this CDR3 likely stems from a read error. The chain has TRBV7-9 and TRBJ1-2; no definite D call. V dropped 5 bases and J dropped 1 base, with 11 bases sitting between them. CDR1 and CDR2 from the germline V gene are SEHNR and FQNEAQ (reference sequence). The CDR3 has 14 amino acids. The chain's CDR3 is CASSLDGINYGYTL. DNA of the CDR3: TGTGCCAGCAGCCTTGACGGAATTAACTATGGCTACACCCTC.

With respect to this clonotype: An end of the junction differs from the germline gene, which may be a read error. This rearrangement joins TRBV20-1 to TRBJ2-7, with 10 bases fitting TRBD1. The CDR3 loop spans 15 amino acids. Per the germline V gene, CDR1 is DFQATT and CDR2 is SNEGSKA (reference sequence). The CDR3 DNA follows: TGCAGTGCAAGAGACGGACAGGGGGTAACCTACGAGCAGTACTTC. Amino acids: CSARDGQGVTYEQYF.

This chain connects TRBV7-7 to TRBJ2-7; D gene ambiguous. The CDR3 is 14 amino acids. CDR1 is SSHAT, CDR2 FNYEAQ, per germline (reference sequence). Trimming stripped 1 base from V and 10 bases from J, with 17 bases between. The CDR3 loop reads CASSLEQYQETQYF. DNA of the CDR3: TGTGCCAGCAGCTTAGAACAGTACCAAGAAACCCAGTACTTC.

This clonotype was detected only once. The V call is TRBV20-1, the J call TRBJ1-5; 10 bases are a match to TRBD1. V trimming: 3 bases; J trimming: 6 bases; junction bases outside the gene matches: 5. Germline V gene lookup returns CDR1 DFQATT and CDR2 SNEGSKA (reference sequence). This CDR3 is 14 amino acids long. DNA of the CDR3: TGCAGTGCTAGGATAGACAGGGGGCTTCAGCCCCAGCATTTT. It translates to CSARIDRGLQPQHF.

This clonotype was counted a few times. The rearrangement joins TRBV19 to TRBJ2-2; TRBD2 is a possible D gene (6 bases). V dropped 6 bases and J dropped 1 base, with 12 bases sitting between them. Germline V gene data show CDR1 as LNHDA and CDR2 as SQIVND (reference sequence). The length of the CDR3 is 15 residues. The CDR3 protein is CASRRVRENTGELFF. In DNA, the CDR3 is TGTGCCAGTAGGCGAGTGCGGGAGAACACCGGGGAGCTGTTTTTT.

The genes are TRBV14 and TRBJ1-1, with a possible D match to TRBD1 (5 bases). Trimming pared 8 bases from V and 5 bases from J, leaving 18 bases between. Germline CDR1 reads SGHDN; CDR2 reads FVKESK. The CDR3 totals 14 residues. DNA of the CDR3: TGTGCCAGCTCACCTAATGGGGCTGGGACTGAAGCTTTCTTT. Residues: CASSPNGAGTEAFF.

The rearrangement uses TRBV15 and TRBJ1-2; 8 bases line up with TRBD1. Germline lookup yields CDR1 LNHNV and CDR2 YYDKDF (reference sequence). J was trimmed by 8 bases and V by 7 bases; bases with no gene match: 6. The CDR3 runs to 12 residues. In nucleotides, the CDR3 is TGTGCCACCACCGAGGACAGGGCGGGCTACACCTTC. Protein sequence: CATTEDRAGYTF.

The chain joins TRBV2 to TRBJ1-4; D ambiguous. V was shortened by 10 bases and J by 8 bases, with 20 bases between the two germline ends. The CDR3 loop spans 14 amino acids. Germline V lookup: CDR1 SNHLY, CDR2 FYNNEI. The CDR3 spells CATRDPQVVEKLFF. DNA for the CDR3: TGTGCCACCCGTGACCCCCAGGTAGTGGAAAAACTGTTTTTT.

This chain joins TRBV20-1 and TRBJ1-1; no clear D. V was shortened by 4 bases and J by 2 bases, with 14 bases between the two germline ends. The CDR3 extends over 14 amino acids. Germline lookup yields CDR1 DFQATT and CDR2 SNEGSKA (reference sequence). In DNA, the CDR3 is TGCAGTGCTATATCAGACATCTTCAACACTGAAGCTTTCTTT. This encodes CSAISDIFNTEAFF.

The chain uses TRBV9 and TRBJ1-1, with TRBD1 as a possible D gene (5 bases). The germline V gene has CDR1 SGDLS and CDR2 YYNGEE. The CDR3 extends over 15 amino acids. With 0 bases removed from V and 2 bases from J, the gap between germline ends came to 11 bases. CDR3 DNA: TGTGCCAGCAGCGTAGTGGGCAGGGCAAACACTGAAGCTTTCTTT. It specifies CASSVVGRANTEAFF.

In this sample, this clonotype turned up many times. The chain carries TRBV29-1 and TRBJ2-6, with D possibly being TRBD2 (6 bases). The CDR3 has 14 amino acids. V was pared by 3 bases and J by 4 bases, with 10 bases between. Germline CDR1 is SQVTM and CDR2 is ANQGSEA. DNA for the CDR3: TGCAGCGTTGAGGAGGGGTGGGGGGCCAACGTCCTGACTTTC. Its translation: CSVEEGWGANVLTF.

Many counts were recorded for this clonotype. This chain uses TRBV10-3 with TRBJ1-2; D unclear. This CDR3 has 12 residues. Germline-derived CDR1 and CDR2 are ENHRY and SYGVKD. Trimming shortened V by 0 bases and J by 4 bases, and 3 bases separated the two germline ends. In DNA, the CDR3 is TGTGCCATCAGTGAGTCGAGCTATGGCTACACCTTC. Translation gives CAISESSYGYTF.

This chain uses TRBV2 with TRBJ2-7, with D possibly matching TRBD1 (6 bases). CDR1 and CDR2 from the germline V gene are SNHLY and FYNNEI. This CDR3 spans 12 amino acids. V was trimmed by 8 bases and J by 7 bases, leaving 15 bases between them. CDR3 protein: CASGPQGWEQYF. The DNA of the CDR3 is TGTGCCAGCGGTCCACAGGGTTGGGAGCAGTACTTC.

V usage is TRBV29-1 and J usage is TRBJ2-3; D is ambiguous. This CDR3 region has 10 residues. The V and J ends lost 8 bases and 3 bases respectively, with 6 bases between them. Germline CDR1 SQVTM, CDR2 ANQGSEA. This CDR3 reads CSLGTDTQYF. In DNA form, the CDR3 reads TGCAGCCTCGGTACAGATACGCAGTATTTT.

This chain joins TRBV7-2 and TRBJ2-7, with a tentative D call TRBD2 (5 bases). CDR3 length: 16 residues. V was clipped by 5 bases and J by 4 bases, with 21 bases between them. Germline values: CDR1 SGHTA, CDR2 FQGNSA. CDR3 in amino acids: CASSQEVAQGEYEQYF. CDR3 bases: TGTGCCAGCAGCCAAGAGGTAGCGCAAGGAGAGTACGAGCAGTACTTC.

V gene TRBV29-1 combines with J gene TRBJ1-5, with 9 bases fitting TRBD1. The CDR3 extends over 13 amino acids. CDR1 is SQVTM, CDR2 ANQGSEA, per germline. The CDR3 reads CNVIRQGGQPQHF. DNA for the CDR3: TGCAACGTAATTCGACAGGGGGGGCAGCCCCAGCATTTT.

The chain couples TRBV19 to TRBJ1-2; the D is unclear. CDR1 LNHDA and CDR2 SQIVND come from the germline V gene (reference sequence). CDR3 length equals 13 residues. Trimming removed 9 bases from V and 8 bases from J, with 19 bases in between. This CDR3 is CARTEWEMRGYTF. CDR3 DNA sequence: TGTGCCAGAACCGAGTGGGAAATGAGGGGCTACACCTTC.

The chain carries TRBV7-8 and TRBJ2-7; 7 bases are a match to TRBD2. Germline V gives CDR1 SGHVS, CDR2 FQNEAQ. V shed 4 bases and J 2 bases; nucleotides not matched to a gene: 11. The CDR3 consists of 16 residues. CDR3 amino acids: CASSSRRDYRTYEQYF. The CDR3 nucleotides read TGTGCCAGCAGCTCCAGGAGGGACTACCGTACCTACGAGCAGTACTTC. Full variable domain (missing parts from reference TRBV7-8 and TRBJ2-7): GAGVSQSPRYKVAKRGQDVALRCDPISGHVSLFWYQQALGQGPEFLTYFQNEAQLDKSGLPSDRFFAERPEGSVSTLKIQRTQQEDSAVYLCASSSRRDYRTYEQYFGPGTRLTVT.